One sample yielded the 25 T cell receptor beta chains listed below, sequenced in a study of blood T cells in healthy people across ages. Through a sample-barcoded 5' primer and a J-beta primer mix, a second PCR was run for about 6 to 11 cycles. TCRdb re-analysed the 5' RACE reads in MiXCR, keeping a single row per CDR3 protein. This sample has some 560,000 distinct CDR3 sequences, with around a quarter found just once. These data are also associated with another study on T cells of mothers and their children.

The specimen was blood. The receptors come from a boy aged 2 to 10 in good health.

J is TRBJ2-7 and V is TRBV5-1; weak D call: TRBD2 (5 bases). The CDR3 loop spans 13 amino acids. Deletions cut 4 bases from V and 5 bases from J, with 13 bases between. From germline, CDR1 is SGHRS and CDR2 YFSETQ. CDR3 DNA: TGCGCCAGCAGCACAAGCGGAGGTGACGAGCAGTACTTC. Protein sequence: CASSTSGGDEQYF.

This chain joins TRBV7-6 and TRBJ2-1, with D possibly matching TRBD2 (5 bases). The germline V and J ends were trimmed by 4 bases and 8 bases, with 18 bases remaining between them. Germline-derived CDR1 and CDR2 are SGHVS and FNYEAQ. This CDR3 region has 15 residues. The CDR3, as DNA: TGTGCCAGCAGCTCTCTCGGACTCGAGGGCGATGAGCAGTTCTTC. Translated, it gives CASSSLGLEGDEQFF.

This clonotype has just a few counts. J is TRBJ2-4 and V is TRBV20-1, with D possibly TRBD1 on 5 matching bases. Trimming stripped 3 bases from V and 7 bases from J, with 19 bases between. Per germline, CDR1 DFQATT and CDR2 SNEGSKA (reference sequence). CDR3 size: 15 residues. The CDR3 nucleotides are TGCAGTGCTAGGCCCTCTAGGGGCGCAGCGAACATTCAGTACTTC. It translates to CSARPSRGAANIQYF.

The CDR3 loop is CASSLQTGGYNEQFF. Written as DNA, the CDR3 is TGTGCCAGCAGCTTACAAACGGGGGGTTACAATGAGCAGTTCTTC. V gene TRBV11-3 combines with J gene TRBJ2-1; 7 nucleotides line up with TRBD2. This CDR3 comprises 15 residues. Per the germline V gene, CDR1 is SGHNT and CDR2 is YENEEA. V gave up 2 bases and J gave up 4 bases; unmatched junction bases: 5.

V and J are TRBV2 and TRBJ2-1, with a weak D call TRBD2 (6 bases). Per the germline V gene, CDR1 is SNHLY and CDR2 is FYNNEI. The CDR3 is 14 amino acids. V lost 3 bases and J lost 6, with 12 bases in between. The CDR3 coding sequence is TGTGCCAGCAGTGAGTCAGCGGGTCCCAATGAGCAGTTCTTC. This gives the protein CASSESAGPNEQFF. Supplemented by reference TRBV2 and TRBJ2-1, the full variable domain reads EPEVTQTPSHQVTQMGQEVILRCVPISNHLYFYWYRQILGQKVEFLVSFYNNEISEKSEIFDDQFSVERPDGSNFTLKIRSTKLEDSAMYFCASSESAGPNEQFFGPGTRLTVL.

This clonotype came up many times. V gene TRBV12-3 or TRBV12-4 combines with J gene TRBJ2-7; TRBD1 agrees at 10 bases. The CDR3 loop spans 15 amino acids. V lost 1 base and J lost 0; bases outside the gene matches: 0. In DNA form, the CDR3 reads TGTGCCAGCAGTTTAGGGACAGGGGGCTCCTACGAGCAGTACTTC. It translates to CASSLGTGGSYEQYF.

V gene TRBV7-2 combines with J gene TRBJ2-5; TRBD1 agrees at 7 bases. The end of the DNA fits TRBJ2-7 better, so the J call may be wrong. Germline V gene data show CDR1 as SGHTA and CDR2 as FQGNSA. This CDR3 is built from 13 residues. CDR3 DNA: TGTGCCAGCAGCATCCGGACAGGACGCGAGCAGTACTTC. Translation gives CASSIRTGREQYF.

The chain employs TRBV29-1 and TRBJ2-4, with D unresolved. Between the trimmed V and J ends, which lost 5 bases and 2 bases, there was a span of 10 bases. This CDR3 has 13 amino acids. The V gene's germline CDR1 is SQVTM and CDR2 ANQGSEA. CDR3 DNA sequence: TGCAGCGTTATAACAGTTACCAAAAACATTCAGTACTTC. This codes for CSVITVTKNIQYF. The whole variable domain, remainder taken from reference TRBV29-1 and TRBJ2-4, is SAVISQKPSRDICQRGTSLTIQCQVDSQVTMMFWYRQQPGQSLTLIATANQGSEATYESGFVIDKFPISRPNLTFSTLTVSNMSPEDSSIYLCSVITVTKNIQYFGAGTRLSVL.

In its sample, this clonotype was seen a few times. This rearrangement joins TRBV3-1 to TRBJ2-2; the D call may be TRBD1 or TRBD2 (6 bases each). In germline, CDR1 is LGHDT, CDR2 YNNKEL (reference sequence). V was pared by 5 bases and J by 0 bases, with 19 bases between. The CDR3 covers 18 residues. Written as DNA, the CDR3 is TGTGCCAGCAGCGCGAGGGTAGGGGGAGGCACGAACACCGGGGAGCTGTTTTTT. Residues: CASSARVGGGTNTGELFF.

The V gene is TRBV20-1, the J gene TRBJ1-2; no firm D call. Deletions cut 6 bases from V and 7 bases from J, with 12 bases between. The CDR3 has 11 residues. Germline-derived CDR1 and CDR2 are DFQATT and SNEGSKA (reference sequence). The CDR3 is CSASGWGGYTF. CDR3 in DNA: TGCAGTGCCTCCGGGTGGGGTGGCTACACCTTC.

V usage is TRBV10-3 and J usage is TRBJ2-7; D is unresolved. Germline CDR1 is ENHRY and CDR2 is SYGVKD. Trimming removed 4 bases at V and 0 bases at J, with 7 bases between. The CDR3 runs to 13 residues. DNA for the CDR3: TGTGCCATCAGTGGGGTTAGCTCCTACGAGCAGTACTTC. It codes for CAISGVSSYEQYF.

The CDR3 loop is CASSSVGSGANVLTF. Here the CDR3 DNA reads TGTGCCAGCAGCTCTGTGGGGTCTGGGGCCAACGTCCTGACTTTC. The chain combines TRBV7-9 with TRBJ2-6; D not resolved. The V end lost 4 bases, the J end lost 1 base, and 8 bases lay between the germline ends. CDR1 and CDR2 (germline): SEHNR, FQNEAQ (reference sequence). CDR3 length: 15 amino acids.

The chain links TRBV7-2 to TRBJ2-5; 9 bases align to TRBD2. The J call is doubtful: the DNA matches TRBJ2-1 better. The germline V gene encodes CDR1 SGHTA and CDR2 FQGNSA. The CDR3 contains 15 residues. CDR3 in DNA: TGTGCCAGCAGCTTAGATGCGGGAGGGTACAATGAGCAGTTCTTC. Translation: CASSLDAGGYNEQFF.

Concerning this clonotype: This may be a read error, as it is one base from a much larger clone. The gene calls are TRBV6-1 and TRBJ2-1; 14 bases fit TRBD2. The CDR3 is 15 amino acids. Germline V gives CDR1 MNHNS, CDR2 SASEGT. The CDR3 coding sequence is TGTGTCAGCAGTGGGACTAGCGGGGGAAACAATGAGCAGTTCTTC. It translates to CVSSGTSGGNNEQFF.

This clonotype has just a few counts. One end of the junction fails to match germline, which may point to a read error. The chain recombines TRBV2 with TRBJ2-7, with 8 positions matching TRBD2. The CDR3 consists of 13 residues. Germline assignment: CDR1 SNHLY and CDR2 FYNNEI. This chain's CDR3 is CACSAGLGNEQYF. For the CDR3, the DNA is TGTGCCTGCAGTGCGGGACTAGGCAACGAGCAGTACTTC. Supplemented by reference TRBV2 and TRBJ2-7, the full variable domain reads EPEVTQTPSHQVTQMGQEVILRCVPISNHLYFYWYRQILGQKVEFLVSFYNNEISEKSEIFDDQFSVERPDGSNFTLKIRSTKLEDSAMYFCACSAGLGNEQYFGPGTRLTVT.

This clonotype showed up just a few times. The chain uses TRBV20-1 and TRBJ2-5, with D possibly being TRBD1 (5 bases). The CDR3 loop spans 14 amino acids. Germline CDR1 DFQATT, CDR2 SNEGSKA (reference sequence). Trimming removed 2 bases from V and 2 bases from J, with 12 bases in between. The CDR3 loop reads CSARPLGLQETQYF. For the CDR3, the DNA is TGCAGTGCTAGACCACTGGGGCTACAAGAGACCCAGTACTTC.

The chain employs TRBV9 and TRBJ2-6, with D unclear. The germline V gene has CDR1 SGDLS and CDR2 YYNGEE. This CDR3 is 14 amino acids long. V lost 5 bases and J lost 2, with 8 bases in between. CDR3 protein: CASRPNTGANVLTF. The CDR3 DNA is TGTGCCAGCAGACCGAATACTGGGGCCAACGTCCTGACTTTC.

The chain has TRBV7-8 and TRBJ2-5; unclear D gene. V lost 5 bases and J lost 5, with 12 bases in between. Germline lookup yields CDR1 SGHVS and CDR2 FQNEAQ. CDR3 size: 13 residues. This chain's CDR3 is CASSPPSWETQYF. The CDR3 DNA follows: TGTGCCAGCAGCCCACCGAGTTGGGAGACCCAGTACTTC. The full variable domain, completed using reference TRBV7-8 and TRBJ2-5, is GAGVSQSPRYKVAKRGQDVALRCDPISGHVSLFWYQQALGQGPEFLTYFQNEAQLDKSGLPSDRFFAERPEGSVSTLKIQRTQQEDSAVYLCASSPPSWETQYFGPGTRLLVL.

V usage is TRBV7-2 and J usage is TRBJ2-5; D remains ambiguous. CDR1 is SGHTA, CDR2 FQGNSA, per germline. The CDR3 totals 14 residues. Trimming cost V 1 base and J 1 base, with 7 bases left between them. CDR3: CASSLEAAQETQYF. In DNA, the CDR3 is TGTGCCAGCAGCTTAGAAGCAGCCCAAGAGACCCAGTACTTC.

This clonotype has at least ten counts. The chain is built from TRBV20-1 and TRBJ2-3, with D possibly being TRBD1 or TRBD2 (5 bases each). V was shortened by 2 bases and J by 8 bases, with 14 bases between the two germline ends. CDR1 is DFQATT, CDR2 SNEGSKA, per germline (reference sequence). There are 13 residues in the CDR3. Here the CDR3 reads CSARIVLGTTQYF. CDR3 bases: TGCAGTGCTAGAATCGTTTTGGGGACTACGCAGTATTTT.

J is TRBJ2-3 and V is TRBV6-2 or TRBV6-3, with D hard to call. Germline V lookup: CDR1 MNHEY, CDR2 SVGEGT. V was pared by 7 bases and J by 4 bases, with 18 bases between. The CDR3 is 15 amino acids. This CDR3 is CASTAVGGRADTQYF. In nucleotides, the CDR3 is TGTGCCAGCACGGCCGTCGGTGGACGGGCAGATACGCAGTATTTT.

A single count supports this clonotype. At one of its ends the junction is not consistent with the germline gene, which may arise from a read error. V and J are TRBV6-5 and TRBJ1-1, with D maybe TRBD1 (5 bases). The CDR3 spans 12 residues. Germline V lookup: CDR1 MNHEY, CDR2 SVGAGI. The CDR3 region has the DNA TGTGCCAGCAGTTCATTAGGGGTGGACCCTTCCTTT. This encodes CASSSLGVDPSF.

The table lists this clonotype with a few counts. The chain joins TRBV10-3 to TRBJ1-2; no firm D call. Germline lookup yields CDR1 ENHRY and CDR2 SYGVKD. The CDR3 spans 12 residues. The germline V and J ends were trimmed by 3 bases and 4 bases, with 6 bases remaining between them. The CDR3 protein is CAISDGAYGYTF. The CDR3 bases are TGTGCCATCAGTGACGGAGCCTATGGCTACACCTTC.

V usage is TRBV19 and J usage is TRBJ1-5; D uncertain. Germline V gives CDR1 LNHDA, CDR2 SQIVND (reference sequence). V was cut by 5 bases and J by 4 bases, with 6 bases left in between. The CDR3 spans 12 residues. CDR3 loop: CASSVANQPQHF. DNA for the CDR3: TGTGCCAGTAGTGTCGCTAATCAGCCCCAGCATTTT.

This clonotype turned up a few times. The rearrangement joins TRBV29-1 to TRBJ2-7, with D perhaps matching TRBD1 or TRBD2 (5 bases each). There are 14 residues in the CDR3. From germline, CDR1 is SQVTM and CDR2 ANQGSEA. V lost 3 bases, J lost 2 bases, and 14 bases lay in between. This CDR3 is CSVELRGSAYEQYF. DNA for the CDR3: TGCAGCGTTGAGTTACGGGGCAGTGCCTACGAGCAGTACTTC.